One sample yielded the 8 T cell receptor beta chains listed below, sequenced in a study of cytomegalovirus exposure and HLA in healthy donors. PCR was performed using 60 Vbeta and 13 Jbeta primers. Method: immunoSEQ multiplex PCR; TCRdb's copy keeps in-frame clones and lacks some. The sample yields approximately 79,000 clones, about four fifths seen once. Sequences were obtained from PBMCs. Receptors originate from a male donor in good health and CMV-seropositive.

The genes are TRBV5-4 and TRBJ1-5; TRBD1 agrees at 7 bases. Germline V gene sequence: CDR1 SGHNT, CDR2 YYREEE (reference sequence). The V segment lost 5 bases and the J segment 0 bases; nucleotides outside the gene matches: 5. CDR3 length: 15 residues. The CDR3 DNA reads as TGTGCCAGCAGTCGACAGGGAAATAGCAATCAGCCCCAGCATTTT. It translates to CASSRQGNSNQPQHF.

The V gene is TRBV10-3, the J gene TRBJ1-4, with TRBD1 matching over 8 bases. The CDR3 contains 16 residues. The ends lost 3 bases at V and 1 base at J; junction bases unmatched: 4. From germline, CDR1 is ENHRY and CDR2 SYGVKD. CDR3 bases: TGTGCCATCAGTGACGGGACAGGCCGAACTAATGAAAAACTGTTTTTT. Translated, it gives CAISDGTGRTNEKLFF.

This chain links TRBV19 with TRBJ1-6, with TRBD1 identical over 8 bases. CDR1 is LNHDA, CDR2 SQIVND, per germline (reference sequence). The CDR3 consists of 14 residues. J gave up 9 bases and V 5 bases, and 6 bases lay outside the gene matches. DNA of the CDR3: TGTGCCAGTAGTCGACAGGGGACAAGTTCACCCCTCCACTTT. Translation gives CASSRQGTSSPLHF.

The chain has TRBV10-3 and TRBJ2-1; 11 nucleotides line up with TRBD2. The CDR3 is 16 residues long. The trim removed 6 bases at V and 3 bases at J, leaving 7 bases unmatched. Germline CDR1 reads ENHRY; CDR2 reads SYGVKD. CDR3 sequence: CAISPGTSGGYNEQFF. The CDR3 DNA is TGTGCCATCAGCCCTGGGACTAGCGGAGGCTACAATGAGCAGTTCTTC.

This clone appeared a few times. This rearrangement joins TRBV27 to TRBJ1-5, with D perhaps matching TRBD1 (6 bases). The germline V gene has CDR1 MNHEY and CDR2 SMNVEV (reference sequence). V was clipped by 5 bases and J by 4 bases, with 15 bases between them. This CDR3 comprises 15 residues. For the CDR3, the DNA is TGTGCCAGCAGTCCACGAAGGGGGGGAAATCAGCCCCAGCATTTT. It encodes CASSPRRGGNQPQHF.

The chain joins TRBV27 to TRBJ2-7, with 10 bases fitting TRBD2. V lost 1 base to trimming and J lost 6 bases; unmatched junction nucleotides: 6. Looked up from germline, CDR1 is MNHEY and CDR2 is SMNVEV (reference sequence). The CDR3 length is 15 residues. The CDR3 DNA sequence: TGTGCCAGCAGTTTATTTACTAGCGGGACGGTCGAGCAGTACTTC. This gives the protein CASSLFTSGTVEQYF.

This chain uses TRBV7-9 with TRBJ1-4; perhaps TRBD1 as D (6 bases). Germline CDR1 SEHNR, CDR2 FQNEAQ (reference sequence). CDR3 length: 16 amino acids. V lost 5 bases and J 8 bases, leaving 21 bases between the germline ends. The CDR3 region is CASSPRVLGGHEKLFF. DNA for the CDR3: TGTGCCAGCAGCCCCCGTGTTCTCGGGGGGCACGAAAAACTGTTTTTT.

The rearrangement uses TRBV2 and TRBJ1-6; 8 bases match TRBD1. Germline values: CDR1 SNHLY, CDR2 FYNNEI. The CDR3 is 16 amino acids. V was clipped by 0 bases and J by 6 bases; unmatched bases: 4. This chain's CDR3 is CASSEAIGQGNSPLHF. CDR3 nucleotide sequence: TGTGCCAGCAGTGAAGCGATAGGACAGGGTAATTCACCCCTCCACTTT.